A selection of T cell receptor beta chains follows, all from one sample in a study of blood T cell repertoires in COVID-19. The repertoire was sequenced with immunoSEQ multiplex PCR; TCRdb's copy has only in-frame clones and lacks some. The sample lists roughly 200,000 clones, around 95% occurring once. The sequencing sample was made of peripheral blood. The origin of the receptors is a man between 25 and 39 years old with COVID-19, enrolled during active disease. Both conserved end residues are part of each CDR3. D genes are given only for firm matches. Clone sizes are given selectively: once, few, many, or a class where the clone is expanded.

clone_size: -
v_call: TRBV4-1
d_call: -
j_call: TRBJ2-7
cdr3_aa: CASSHADSGEQYF
cdr3_nt: TGCGCCAGCAGCCACGCGGACAGTGGCGAGCAGTACTTC

clone_size: -
v_call: TRBV6-5
d_call: TRBD1
j_call: TRBJ2-2
cdr3_aa: CASTFDRARTGELFF
cdr3_nt: TGTGCCAGCACCTTTGACAGGGCGCGCACCGGGGAGCTGTTTTTT

clone_size: -
v_call: TRBV7-9
d_call: -
j_call: TRBJ2-1
cdr3_aa: CASSPKNDTLGNEQFF
cdr3_nt: TGTGCCAGCAGCCCGAAAAATGACACGCTGGGCAATGAGCAGTTCTTC

clone_size: -
v_call: TRBV11-3
d_call: TRBD2
j_call: TRBJ2-3
cdr3_aa: CASSPGLAVDTQYF
cdr3_nt: TGTGCCAGCAGCCCGGGACTAGCCGTAGATACGCAGTATTTT

clone_size: -
v_call: TRBV6-5
d_call: TRBD2
j_call: TRBJ2-5
cdr3_aa: CASSYPRGGSETQYF
cdr3_nt: TGTGCCAGCAGTTACCCCCGGGGGGGGTCAGAGACCCAGTACTTC

clone_size: -
v_call: TRBV6-1
d_call: -
j_call: TRBJ2-2
cdr3_aa: CASSDRVSTGELFF
cdr3_nt: TGTGCCAGCAGTGACAGGGTCAGCACCGGGGAGCTGTTTTTT

clone_size: -
v_call: TRBV6-2/TRBV6-3
d_call: TRBD2
j_call: TRBJ2-1
cdr3_aa: CASSGTSGGGANEQFF
cdr3_nt: TGTGCCAGCAGTGGGACTAGCGGGGGGGGTGCCAATGAGCAGTTCTTC

clone_size: -
v_call: TRBV9
d_call: -
j_call: TRBJ1-2
cdr3_aa: CASSAGPQGSGYGYTF
cdr3_nt: TGTGCCAGCAGCGCCGGACCCCAGGGGTCAGGGTATGGCTACACCTTC

clone_size: once
v_call: TRBV10-3
d_call: TRBD1
j_call: TRBJ2-3
cdr3_aa: CAIGETGTGFTDTQYF
cdr3_nt: TGTGCCATCGGAGAGACCGGGACAGGGTTTACAGATACGCAGTATTTT

clone_size: -
v_call: TRBV19
d_call: -
j_call: TRBJ1-5
cdr3_aa: CASSTGRDRNQPQHF
cdr3_nt: TGTGCCAGTAGTACCGGTAGAGATCGGAATCAGCCCCAGCATTTT

clone_size: -
v_call: TRBV18
d_call: TRBD1
j_call: TRBJ1-6
cdr3_aa: CASSQDRVNSPLHF
cdr3_nt: TGTGCCAGCTCACAAGACAGGGTTAATTCACCCCTCCACTTT